This T cell receptor beta chain derives from a study of beta chain features in type 1 diabetes. Populations isolated by sorting all had purity greater than 95%. Expressed TCRB transcripts got sequenced, as all isolated RNA was reverse transcribed. Produced via immunoSEQ multiplex PCR; TCRdb's table is partial and in-frame only. Counted here are under 800,000 clones, roughly a sixth occurring once; the ten biggest clones make up about 0.097%. From germline, CDR1 is SGHNT and CDR2 YYREEE (reference sequence). The CDR3 runs 16 residues. With 4 bases removed from V and 5 bases from J, the gap between germline ends came to 21 bases. This clone was seen more than once but under ten times.

The gene calls are TRBV5-4 and TRBJ2-5; possible D gene TRBD2, 6 bases. The sequenced sample was naive CD4+ T cells from blood. This TCR derives from a man in his late teens or twenties in good health. CDR3 residues: CASSGGSRGPGETQYF. The CDR3 DNA reads TGTGCCAGCAGCGGGGGGTCGAGGGGCCCCGGGGAGACCCAGTACTTC.